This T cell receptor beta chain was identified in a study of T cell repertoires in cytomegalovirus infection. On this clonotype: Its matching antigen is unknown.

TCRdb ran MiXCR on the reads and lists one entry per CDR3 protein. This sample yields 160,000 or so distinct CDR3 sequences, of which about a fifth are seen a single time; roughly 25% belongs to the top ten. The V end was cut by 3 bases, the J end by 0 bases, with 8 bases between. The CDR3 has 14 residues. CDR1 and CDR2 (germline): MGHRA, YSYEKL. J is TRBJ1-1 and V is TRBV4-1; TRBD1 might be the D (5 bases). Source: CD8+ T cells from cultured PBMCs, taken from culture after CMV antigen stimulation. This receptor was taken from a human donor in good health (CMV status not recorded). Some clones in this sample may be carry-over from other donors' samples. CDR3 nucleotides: TGCGCCAGCAGCCACGGGGCTCTGAACACTGAAGCTTTCTTT. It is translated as CASSHGALNTEAFF.